This T cell receptor beta chain was documented in a study of a mutant IDH1 vaccine in newly diagnosed glioma (dated by TCRdb to about 2021). In the study overall: Across visits V03 through V10, patients got a total of eight vaccinations, given in weeks 1, 3, 5, 7, 11, 15, 19 and 23. Vaccination began 4-6 weeks after radiotherapy alone, or alongside temozolomide cycles in the chemotherapy-containing groups. Of the approximately 30 treated patients, 62.5% were male and about 40% were female, and the mean age was approximately 40 years. Before enrollment, most patients had been given radiochemotherapy with temozolomide as standard therapy, while the rest had received either radiotherapy alone or temozolomide alone. Peripheral blood samples were drawn at six visits, namely V03 (baseline), V05, V07, V10, V12 and V13. Longitudinal TCRB deep sequencing was performed for some 25 treated patients wherever samples were available for exploratory analyses. The research as a whole found: Immune responses induced by the vaccine were seen in around 94% of patients across multiple MHC alleles. Selection of PBMC samples for TCRB deep sequencing was based on availability. No apparent relationship was observed between pseudoprogression and alterations in the top peripheral T cell clonotypes detected by TCRB sequencing. It was noted by the authors that analyses of patient blood samples could not be reproduced owing to sample limitations.

The CDR3 goes from the cysteine to the phenylalanine over 13 residues. Of the read, only the CDR3 DNA is kept; its 39 bases are in frame from base 1. The germline V gene supplies CDR1 LGHNT and CDR2 FRNRAP. Deletion took 5 bases off V and 11 bases off J, with a span of 18 bases between the germline ends. Note on this clone: Which antigen it targets is not known. Base-call qualities are not available, and no considerably larger clone is one nucleotide away.

The library was obtained by the immunoSEQ multiplex PCR assay. The hsTCRB Kit was used according to the manufacturer's protocol to amplify rearranged TCR beta chain sequences. An Illumina MiSeq was used to sequence the TCRB libraries. As for how the authors treated the data: The kit vendor's proprietary platform handled demultiplexing, trimming and gene mapping. TCRdb took this table from immuneACCESS and kept in-frame rearrangements with V and J called. Such tables lack part of the clones; where checked against another copy, unresolved V genes explain under half of the gap, and the rest is unexplained. V and J calls and clone size are given by that table; D and trimming were obtained from the DNA. The sample yields tens of thousands of clones; 82% were counted once. Roughly 3.2% of the sample rests with the top ten. The time point tag for this specimen amounts to: week 5, during vaccination. Every vaccine dose consisted of 300 ug of a 20-mer mutant IDH1 peptide in Montanide, administered subcutaneously together with topical imiquimod. Newly diagnosed WHO grade 3 or 4 IDH1-mutant astrocytomas showing loss of nuclear ATRX were present in the donors. The samples were drawn from NOA16, a multicentre, single-arm, open-label phase I trial in Germany that tested a mutant IDH1 peptide vaccine in humans for the first time. Genomic DNA for TCRB sequencing was extracted from EDTA blood using the DNeasy Blood and Tissue Kit.

The rearrangement combines TRBV12-5 with TRBJ1-1; the D region possibly corresponds to TRBD1 (6 bases align). The source of this sequence is a woman in her late teens or twenties with glioma. Some clones in this sample may be carry-over from other donors' samples. Sequenced here: PBMCs, sampled from a glioma patient whose treatment included an IDH1 peptide vaccine. The DNA sequence reads TGTGCTAGTGGTCCCTCTGGGGGCGAGGAGGCTTTCTTT. The resulting protein is CASGPSGGEEAFF.